What follows is one T cell receptor (beta chain) and its context. This CDR3 has 16 residues. Germline V gene data show CDR1 as ENHRY and CDR2 as SYGVKD. The germline V and J ends were trimmed by 10 bases and 9 bases, with 28 bases remaining between them. The data were taken from a study of CD4 and CD8 cells across lung adenocarcinoma regions. A single record per CDR3 protein comes from TCRdb applying MiXCR to the PCR reads. The sample holds several thousand distinct CDR3 sequences, around half seen once. Sample: CD8+ T cells from the center of a lung tumor. This chain connects TRBV10-3 to TRBJ2-1; tentative D call: TRBD2 (5 bases). This sequence originates from a male donor with lung adenocarcinoma. The CD4 and CD8 labels of this study may be unreliable. The CDR3 here is CATAVRSPGEPGEQFF. Here the CDR3 DNA reads TGTGCCACCGCGGTCCGATCACCCGGGGAACCTGGTGAGCAGTTCTTC.